This T cell receptor beta chain was recovered during a study of T cell responses to AZD1222 COVID-19 vaccine. Study summary: Some second doses came at about 4 weeks and others at about 12 weeks; these were pooled.

CDR3 length equals 11 residues. Looked up from germline, CDR1 is SGDLS and CDR2 is YYNGEE. Trimming shortened V by 4 bases and J by 8 bases, and 6 bases separated the two germline ends. The table came from immunoSEQ multiplex PCR; TCRdb's copy has only in-frame clones and leaves some out. The sample includes 110,000 to 150,000 clones, 85% to 95% of them seen just once. Overall study findings and caveats: Spike-specific TCR breadth and depth were elevated following two AZD1222 doses. Baseline serostatus was positive in only a handful of AZD1222 recipients. Among the donors, most were white British and more were female, and clonal diversity was possibly underestimated.

Regarding this clone: The antigen remains unidentified.

This TCR was recovered from an adult in good health. Sequenced here: peripheral blood, sampled on day 0 of AZD1222 vaccination. This chain links TRBV9 with TRBJ1-4; D unresolved. CDR3 in DNA: TGTGCCAGCAGCAACGGAGAAAAACTGTTTTTT. It codes for CASSNGEKLFF.